This T cell receptor beta chain stems from a study of blood T cell repertoires in COVID-19 (dated by TCRdb to 2018 to 2021). At the level of the whole study: Collaborator samples came from the United States, Italy and Spain and covered acute and convalescent phases of COVID-19. The prospective study material was composed of cDNA or gDNA derived from T cells, B-cell-depleted T cells, or PBMCs. Deeply sampled blood TCRbeta repertoires from subjects exposed to, actively infected with, or recovered from COVID-19 were included in the dataset. A freely available public database, intended as a resource for researchers studying the immune response to SARS-CoV-2, is where the repertoires were released. Samples came from the ongoing ImmuneRACE study (first 160 participants) plus 1,254 subjects from 6 global collaborators. Sample metadata almost always included a de-identified subject ID, COVID-19 status, age in years and sex. Where available, HLA class I and class II types were taken from metadata supplied by the sample provider and were not determined by assay-based typing. General study outcomes and caveats: The amount of clinical and demographic metadata varied by source and participant and was provided uncurated.

To note about this clone: Its antigen specificity is not known. The input lacks base qualities; no much larger clone sits a single base away.

TCRbeta CDR3 regions were amplified from genomic DNA by means of the immunoSEQ Assay, a bias-controlled multiplex PCR. In the original analysis: Within the assay, amplification of reference gene primers was used to estimate how many nucleated cells each sample contained. Sequence reads were collapsed and filtered to measure the absolute abundance of every unique TCRbeta CDR3 rearrangement. For each sample, productive Simpson clonality was calculated as the square root of Simpson's diversity index across productive rearrangements. TCRdb holds this immuneACCESS table with in-frame rearrangements only. Some clones are missing; in checked studies, unresolved V genes explain under half, and the rest has no known cause. V, J and clone size derive from that table, while D and trimming were established from the DNA sequence. The sample table lists 200,000 to 250,000 clones, around 85% of them with a count of one. 3% of the sample is taken by the ten largest.

Samples from volunteer blood donors who had recovered from COVID-19 were contributed by a second Seattle source. Collaborating institutions collected whole blood in K2EDTA tubes following their own protocols. For TCRbeta analysis, collaborators shipped samples as frozen whole blood, isolated PBMCs, or DNA extracted from either of those sample types. Reading the germline V gene gives CDR1 SNHLY and CDR2 FYNNEI. Including cysteine and phenylalanine, the CDR3 has 16 amino acids. Only CDR3 DNA remains: 48 bases, in frame from the first base. Trimmed from V: 2 bases; trimmed from J: 4 bases; junction bases lacking a gene match: 10.

Input material: peripheral blood. This receptor was identified in a young woman who had recovered from COVID-19. Recombination connected TRBV2 to TRBJ1-1, with TRBD1 identical over 7 junction bases. Read as DNA, the sequence is TGTGCCAGCAGTGAATTCGGGGGTTCAGGGGGCACTGAAGCTTTCTTT. Translated, this gives CASSEFGGSGGTEAFF.